The next 7 T cell receptor beta chains were all read from a single sample in a study of chemoradiotherapy in HPV16-positive cancers. Profiled with immunoSEQ multiplex PCR; TCRdb holds only in-frame clones, not every one. The data contain fewer than 40,000 clones, about four fifths of them seen just once; the ten biggest clones take up approximately 4.2%. Sequencing used blood, obtained from a patient who underwent chemoradiotherapy. The receptors stem from a human donor with HPV-associated anogenital cancer.

J is TRBJ1-5 and V is TRBV5-6; 12 positions agree with TRBD1. The CDR3 has 18 residues. CDR1 and CDR2 from the germline V gene are SGHDT and YYEEEE. Trimming took 5 bases from V and 2 from J; bases not matched to a gene: 11. The CDR3 nucleotides are TGTGCCAGCAGTTACGGGACAGGGGGCGCCGGGGGCAATCAGCCCCAGCATTTT. This codes for CASSYGTGGAGGNQPQHF.

The chain carries TRBV7-2 and TRBJ2-3; 7 positions agree with TRBD1. J was trimmed by 4 bases and V by 2 bases; bases with no gene match: 0. The CDR3 is 13 amino acids. In germline, CDR1 is SGHTA, CDR2 FQGNSA. CDR3 residues: CASSLQGADTQYF. In DNA form, the CDR3 reads TGTGCCAGCAGCTTACAGGGGGCAGATACGCAGTATTTT.

The V call is TRBV7-6, the J call TRBJ2-7; 8 bases align to TRBD2. V lost 0 bases and J lost 2; bases outside the gene matches: 6. CDR1 and CDR2 (germline): SGHVS, FNYEAQ. The CDR3 has 16 residues. In nucleotides, the CDR3 is TGTGCCAGCAGCTTAGCTCAGAGCGGGGGTACCTACGAGCAGTACTTC. It specifies CASSLAQSGGTYEQYF.

The chain links TRBV6-1 to TRBJ2-5, with TRBD1 matching 10 bases. CDR1 MNHNS and CDR2 SASEGT come from the germline V gene. With 3 bases clipped from V and 2 bases from J, the junction kept 6 bases outside the gene matches. The CDR3 extends over 16 amino acids. CDR3 loop: CASSDRQGAGQETQYF. The CDR3, as DNA: TGTGCCAGCAGTGACCGACAGGGGGCTGGGCAAGAGACCCAGTACTTC.

This chain connects TRBV11-3 to TRBJ2-4, with a possible D match to TRBD1 (7 bases). V was trimmed by 5 bases and J by 3 bases, leaving 11 bases between them. Per germline, CDR1 SGHNT and CDR2 YENEEA. The CDR3 totals 14 residues. The CDR3 nucleotides are TGTGCCAGCAGCCCCCAGGGGGGCAAAAACATTCAGTACTTC. Protein: CASSPQGGKNIQYF.

The rearrangement joins TRBV7-9 to TRBJ1-2; 9 nucleotides agree with TRBD1. Germline CDR1 is SEHNR and CDR2 is FQNEAQ (reference sequence). The CDR3 loop spans 12 amino acids. Trimming removed 4 bases from V and 6 bases from J; junction bases left unmatched: 0. In DNA form, the CDR3 reads TGTGCCAGCAGCTGGACAGGGGATGGCTACACCTTC. This encodes CASSWTGDGYTF.

The chain uses TRBV5-1 and TRBJ1-5, with a possible D match to TRBD1 (5 bases). Looked up from germline, CDR1 is SGHRS and CDR2 is YFSETQ. Trimming took 9 bases from V and 0 from J, leaving 19 bases between them. The CDR3 extends over 16 amino acids. The chain's CDR3 is CAIGGEVAYSNQPQHF. CDR3 bases: TGCGCCATAGGAGGGGAGGTCGCGTATAGCAATCAGCCCCAGCATTTT.